The 15 T cell receptor beta chains given below trace back to one sample, sequenced in a study of shared clonotypes between healthy human individuals. The repertoire was sequenced with immunoSEQ multiplex PCR; TCRdb's copy has only in-frame clones and lacks some. The sample holds some 2,100,000 clones; 95% are singletons and the top ten take approximately 0.13%. Material for sequencing was naive CD4+ T cells sorted from blood. Regarding subset: CD45RA+ positively selected. All receptors come from a man between 18 and 35 years old in good health.

Worth noting for this clone: The sample carries other DNA sequences with the same CDR3. CDR3 DNA sequence: TGTGCCAGCAGCTTGCTGGGCTCCTACGAGCAGTACTTC. This codes for CASSLLGSYEQYF. This sequence joins TRBV6-1 and TRBJ2-7, with D uncertain. Trimming stripped 6 bases from V and 0 bases from J, with 9 bases between. CDR3 length: 13 amino acids. Germline values: CDR1 MNHNS, CDR2 SASEGT.

The chain combines TRBV5-6 with TRBJ2-2, with D possibly TRBD2 on 6 matching bases. CDR1 is SGHDT and CDR2 is YYEEEE in the germline V gene. This CDR3 spans 14 amino acids. The germline V and J ends were trimmed by 4 bases and 7 bases, with 14 bases remaining between them. The CDR3 DNA sequence: TGTGCCAGCAGCCTCCCGGGGGTGAACGGGGAGCTGTTTTTT. Amino acid sequence: CASSLPGVNGELFF.

The chain uses TRBV7-9 and TRBJ2-7; no clear D gene. CDR1 is SEHNR, CDR2 FQNEAQ, per germline (reference sequence). This CDR3 has 14 residues. The V end was cut by 6 bases, the J end by 7 bases, with 19 bases between. The CDR3 nucleotides read TGTGCCAGCAGTCATCCGCACGACCTCTGGGAGCAGTACTTC. Protein product: CASSHPHDLWEQYF.

In its sample, this clone was seen once. This chain uses TRBV27 with TRBJ1-1; 9 bases align to TRBD1. CDR1 MNHEY and CDR2 SMNVEV come from the germline V gene (reference sequence). V lost 5 bases to trimming and J lost 1 base; unmatched junction nucleotides: 8. The CDR3 is 16 amino acids. In DNA, the CDR3 is TGTGCCAGCAGTCCTGGGACAGGGACGAGGAACACTGAAGCTTTCTTT. It codes for CASSPGTGTRNTEAFF.

The chain employs TRBV13 and TRBJ1-6; D is uncertain. The CDR3 contains 15 residues. The V end was cut by 0 bases, the J end by 1 base, with 4 bases between. The germline gives CDR1 PRHDT, CDR2 FYEKMQ (reference sequence). CDR3 DNA sequence: TGTGCCAGCAGCTTAGGTAATTCCTATAATTCACCCCTCCACTTT. As protein: CASSLGNSYNSPLHF.

The chain combines TRBV19 with TRBJ1-2; 7 nucleotides match TRBD1. Trimming cost V 6 bases and J 3 bases; bases outside gene matches: 4. CDR1 and CDR2 (germline): LNHDA, SQIVND (reference sequence). CDR3 length equals 13 residues. The CDR3 DNA sequence: TGTGCCAGTAGGTCAACAGGGGACTATGGCTACACCTTC. Translation: CASRSTGDYGYTF. Full variable domain (outside the CDR3, taken from reference TRBV19 and TRBJ1-2): DGGITQSPKYLFRKEGQNVTLSCEQNLNHDAMYWYRQDPGQGLRLIYYSQIVNDFQKGDIAEGYSVSREKKESFPLTVTSAQKNPTAFYLCASRSTGDYGYTFGSGTRLTVV.

V and J are TRBV5-6 and TRBJ1-3, with D perhaps TRBD1 (6 bases). CDR1 and CDR2 (germline): SGHDT, YYEEEE. Deletions cut 1 base from V and 4 bases from J, with 12 bases between. This CDR3 region has 15 residues. This chain's CDR3 is CASSLFAGAGNTIYF. CDR3 coding DNA: TGTGCCAGCAGCTTGTTCGCAGGGGCGGGAAACACCATATATTTT. The full variable domain, in which reference TRBV5-6 and TRBJ1-3 provide the parts outside the CDR3, is DAGVTQSPTHLIKTRGQQVTLRCSPKSGHDTVSWYQQALGQGPQFIFQYYEEEERQRGNFPDRFSGHQFPNYSSELNVNALLLGDSALYLCASSLFAGAGNTIYFGEGSWLTVV.

The chain recombines TRBV7-2 with TRBJ2-3, with TRBD2 identical over 12 bases. Germline assignment: CDR1 SGHTA and CDR2 FQGNSA. CDR3 length: 15 residues. V was clipped by 6 bases and J by 6 bases; unmatched bases: 7. The CDR3 region has the DNA TGTGCCAGCAGGCAACTAGCGGGAGGAGGGGATACGCAGTATTTT. Translating gives CASRQLAGGGDTQYF.

V and J are TRBV25-1 and TRBJ2-3; no clear D. Germline CDR1 reads MGHDK; CDR2 reads SYGVNS. V was shortened by 8 bases and J by 4 bases, with 10 bases between the two germline ends. This CDR3 comprises 12 residues. The CDR3 loop reads CASLSDADTQYF. CDR3 in DNA: TGTGCCAGCCTCTCTGACGCAGATACGCAGTATTTT.

The chain combines TRBV6-1 with TRBJ2-3, with D tentatively TRBD2 (5 bases). Trimming took off 5 bases at V and 2 bases at J, with 11 bases between the two ends. The length of the CDR3 is 14 residues. CDR1 is MNHNS, CDR2 SASEGT, per germline. The CDR3 is CASSPGGHTDTQYF. In DNA form, the CDR3 reads TGTGCCAGCAGTCCCGGCGGGCACACAGATACGCAGTATTTT.

The chain couples TRBV11-2 to TRBJ2-1, with 8 bases fitting TRBD2. This CDR3 has 16 residues. CDR1 is SGHAT and CDR2 is FQNNGV in the germline V gene. Unmatched junction bases numbered 8, after V lost 4 bases and J lost 3 bases. The CDR3 DNA reads TGTGCCAGCAGCTCGCTGCGGGGGGCCGACTACAATGAGCAGTTCTTC. Translation: CASSSLRGADYNEQFF.

The V and J genes are TRBV14 and TRBJ1-1; no clear D gene. The germline V gene has CDR1 SGHDN and CDR2 FVKESK. This CDR3 contains 15 residues. With 1 base removed from V and 5 bases from J, the gap between germline ends came to 14 bases. This CDR3 reads CASSQASTERTEAFF. The DNA for the CDR3 is TGTGCCAGCAGCCAAGCCAGCACGGAGAGGACTGAAGCTTTCTTT. Using reference TRBV14 and TRBJ1-1 for the parts outside the CDR3, the full variable domain is EAGVTQFPSHSVIEKGQTVTLRCDPISGHDNLYWYRRVMGKEIKFLLHFVKESKQDESGMPNNRFLAERTGGTYSTLKVQPAELEDSGVYFCASSQASTERTEAFFGQGTRLTVV.

The V call is TRBV19, the J call TRBJ2-7; 9 bases are a match to TRBD1. This CDR3 has 16 amino acids. Germline CDR1 LNHDA, CDR2 SQIVND (reference sequence). Trimming took 5 bases from V and 2 from J; bases not matched to a gene: 10. CDR3 protein: CASSDRSGTGTYEQYF. The CDR3 bases are TGTGCCAGTAGTGACCGATCCGGGACAGGGACCTACGAGCAGTACTTC.

The genes are TRBV28 and TRBJ1-5, with 7 nucleotides matching TRBD1. V gave up 5 bases and J gave up 6 bases; unmatched junction bases: 4. Germline V gives CDR1 MDHEN, CDR2 SYDVKM. There are 13 residues in the CDR3. CDR3 DNA sequence: TGTGCCAGCAGTACGACAGGGTCTCAGCCCCAGCATTTT. Translation gives CASSTTGSQPQHF. The whole variable domain, remainder taken from reference TRBV28 and TRBJ1-5, is DVKVTQSSRYLVKRTGEKVFLECVQDMDHENMFWYRQDPGLGLRLIYFSYDVKMKEKGDIPEGYSVSREKKERFSLILESASTNQTSMYLCASSTTGSQPQHFGDGTRLSIL.

This rearrangement joins TRBV5-4 to TRBJ1-1; 9 bases fit TRBD1. CDR1 is SGHNT and CDR2 is YYREEE in the germline V gene (reference sequence). Losses at the gene ends were 4 bases for V and 3 bases for J; bases not matched to a gene: 7. This CDR3 has 15 amino acids. CDR3 loop: CASSRTGEGYTEAFF. In DNA, the CDR3 is TGTGCCAGCAGCCGGACAGGGGAGGGATACACTGAAGCTTTCTTT.